These 11 T cell receptor beta chains were all obtained from the same sample, sequenced in a study of blood T cell repertoires in COVID-19. Generated by immunoSEQ multiplex PCR, the TCRdb table keeps only in-frame clones and is missing some. Of roughly 350,000 clones listed, 88% are singletons. Sequenced sample: peripheral blood. The receptor set was obtained from a woman in her fifties or sixties with active or convalescent COVID-19.

The V gene is TRBV30, the J gene TRBJ1-1, with TRBD1 matching 7 bases. From germline, CDR1 is GTSNPN and CDR2 SVGIG (reference sequence). V dropped 4 bases and J dropped 8; count of bases not matched to a gene: 7. The CDR3 runs to 12 residues. CDR3 bases: TGTGCCTGGAACGACCAGGGGGAGGAAGCTTTCTTT. Encoded protein: CAWNDQGEEAFF. Supplemented by reference TRBV30 and TRBJ1-1, the full variable domain reads SQTIHQWPATLVQPVGSPLSLECTVEGTSNPNLYWYRQAAGRGLQLLFYSVGIGQISSEVPQNLSASRPQDRQFILSSKKLLLSDSGFYLCAWNDQGEEAFFGQGTRLTVV.

The genes are TRBV27 and TRBJ2-1; no clear D gene. The germline V gene has CDR1 MNHEY and CDR2 SMNVEV (reference sequence). The V end was cut by 5 bases, the J end by 5 bases, with 10 bases between. This CDR3 has 13 residues. As DNA, the CDR3 is TGTGCCAGCAGTCCTGACATGCACAATGAGCAGTTCTTC. This translates into CASSPDMHNEQFF.

The chain combines TRBV5-1 with TRBJ1-5; D is unresolved. The CDR3 has 15 amino acids. Germline values: CDR1 SGHRS, CDR2 YFSETQ. V was shortened by 1 base and J by 2 bases, with 10 bases between the two germline ends. In DNA form, the CDR3 reads TGCGCCAGCAGCTTGAGAGGTACGGGCAATCAGCCCCAGCATTTT. This encodes CASSLRGTGNQPQHF.

This chain joins TRBV3-1 (or the pseudogene TRBV3-2) and TRBJ1-4; D is unresolved. V was trimmed by 1 base and J by 8 bases, leaving 11 bases between them. Germline-derived CDR1 and CDR2 are LGHDT and YNNKEL (reference sequence). CDR3 length equals 14 residues. The CDR3: CASSQVTGNEKLFF. As DNA, the CDR3 is TGTGCCAGCAGCCAAGTGACGGGAAACGAAAAACTGTTTTTT.

V and J are TRBV13 and TRBJ1-4; 7 nucleotides match TRBD1. CDR1 and CDR2 from the germline V gene are PRHDT and FYEKMQ (reference sequence). V trimming: 2 bases; J trimming: 11 bases; junction bases outside the gene matches: 8. The CDR3 is made up of 14 amino acids. CDR3 DNA sequence: TGTGCCAGCAGCTTACACTCTTCACAGGGGAAACTGTTTTTT. It translates to CASSLHSSQGKLFF.

The chain joins TRBV2 to TRBJ1-1; no clear D. This CDR3 has 14 amino acids. Germline V CDR1 and CDR2: SNHLY, FYNNEI. Between the trimmed V and J ends, which lost 5 bases and 4 bases, there was a span of 14 bases. CDR3 nucleotides: TGTGCCAGCAGTCGACGGACCGAGGGCACTGAAGCTTTCTTT. Its protein product is CASSRRTEGTEAFF. Full variable domain (remainder filled in from reference TRBV2 and TRBJ1-1): EPEVTQTPSHQVTQMGQEVILRCVPISNHLYFYWYRQILGQKVEFLVSFYNNEISEKSEIFDDQFSVERPDGSNFTLKIRSTKLEDSAMYFCASSRRTEGTEAFFGQGTRLTVV.

V usage is TRBV4-2 and J usage is TRBJ1-4; D possibly corresponds to TRBD1 (5 bases). Per germline, CDR1 LGHNA and CDR2 YNFKEQ. The CDR3 runs 16 residues. Trimming took 4 bases from V and 2 from J, leaving 14 bases between them. The CDR3 sequence: CASSLKPGTTNEKLFF. The DNA for the CDR3 is TGTGCCAGCAGCCTAAAACCGGGGACTACTAATGAAAAACTGTTTTTT.

This sequence joins TRBV6-2 or TRBV6-3 and TRBJ1-2; 8 bases line up with TRBD1. V was pared by 4 bases and J by 8 bases, with 9 bases of the junction left unmatched. The CDR3 is 14 residues long. Germline loops: CDR1 MNHEY, CDR2 SVGEGT. The CDR3 loop is CASSWSSTGEGYTF. DNA of the CDR3: TGTGCCAGCAGTTGGTCGTCGACAGGGGAAGGCTACACCTTC.

V is TRBV28 and J is TRBJ1-2; TRBD1 matches at 7 bases. Losses at the gene ends were 4 bases for V and 4 bases for J; bases not matched to a gene: 9. Germline lookup yields CDR1 MDHEN and CDR2 SYDVKM. This CDR3 region has 15 residues. Written as DNA, the CDR3 is TGTGCCAGCAGTTCATCTCCGGGACAGTTCTATGGCTACACCTTC. Its translation is CASSSSPGQFYGYTF.

The rearrangement uses TRBV10-3 and TRBJ2-1, with a weak D call TRBD2 (6 bases). CDR3 size: 13 residues. Trimming removed 10 bases at V and 6 bases at J, with 16 bases between. Germline V CDR1 and CDR2: ENHRY, SYGVKD. The CDR3 DNA reads as TGTGCCACACAACCGGGACTTCTCAATGAGCAGTTCTTC. Its translation is CATQPGLLNEQFF.

This chain uses TRBV7-8 with TRBJ2-6; TRBD1 aligns across 7 bases. CDR3 length: 16 amino acids. The V gene end was trimmed by 1 base and the J gene end by 4 bases; junction bases not matched to a gene: 4. CDR1 and CDR2 from the germline V gene are SGHVS and FQNEAQ. CDR3 sequence: CASSLGGGGGANVLTF. The DNA for the CDR3 is TGTGCCAGCAGCTTAGGAGGGGGCGGAGGGGCCAACGTCCTGACTTTC.